Presented here are 14 T cell receptor beta chains from one specimen sequenced in a study of shared clonotypes between healthy human individuals. Clones were read by immunoSEQ multiplex PCR, and TCRdb kept only the in-frame ones, dropping some. The sample includes 550,000 to 800,000 clones, less than 95% of them seen just once. Specimen: memory CD8+ T cells from PBMCs. Subset noted: CD45RO+ cells pooled with CCR7-negative TemRA cells. Receptors were obtained from a man between 18 and 29 years old in good health. Some clones in this sample may be carry-over from other donors' samples.

Concerning this clone itself: Other DNA sequences from this sample encode an identical CDR3 as well. The V and J genes are TRBV7-9 and TRBJ2-7, with 14 bases aligning to TRBD2. This CDR3 spans 15 amino acids. V lost 5 bases to trimming and J lost 2 bases; unmatched junction nucleotides: 2. Germline values: CDR1 SEHNR, CDR2 FQNEAQ (reference sequence). CDR3 in amino acids: CASSPGLAGAYEQYF. CDR3 sequence (DNA): TGTGCCAGCAGCCCGGGACTAGCGGGAGCCTACGAGCAGTACTTC.

This clone was observed at least ten times. The chain uses TRBV4-2 and TRBJ2-7; TRBD2 matches at 8 bases. From germline, CDR1 is LGHNA and CDR2 YNFKEQ. The length of the CDR3 is 16 residues. With V trimmed by 0 bases and J by 7 bases, 11 bases remained unmatched. The CDR3 region has the DNA TGTGCCAGCAGCCAAGATCGGGGACTAGAGGTTGGGGAGCAGTACTTC. This encodes CASSQDRGLEVGEQYF.

The V gene is TRBV30, the J gene TRBJ2-1; no clear D gene. The CDR3 consists of 14 residues. Germline CDR1 is GTSNPN and CDR2 is SVGIG (reference sequence). V lost 2 bases to trimming and J lost 8 bases, with 16 bases between them. CDR3 sequence: CAWSPSVRIDEQFF. CDR3 DNA sequence: TGTGCCTGGAGTCCCTCTGTTCGGATTGATGAGCAGTTCTTC.

The chain employs TRBV6-1 and TRBJ2-2, with D uncertain. The CDR3 covers 16 residues. Germline V CDR1 and CDR2: MNHNS, SASEGT. Trimming cost V 0 bases and J 5 bases, with 13 bases left between them. The CDR3 nucleotides are TGTGCCAGCAGTGAAGCGCACTGGGATCCGACCGGGGAGCTGTTTTTT. The encoded protein is CASSEAHWDPTGELFF.

Comment on this clone: Since a much larger clone is just one base distant, this may be a read error. The gene calls are TRBV5-1 and TRBJ2-5; unclear D gene. This CDR3 contains 14 residues. V was pared by 0 bases and J by 0 bases, with 6 bases between. Germline V CDR1 and CDR2: SGHRS, YFSETQ. DNA of the CDR3: TGCGCCAGCAGCTTGGGACGGGACCAAGAGACCCAGTACTTC. Translation gives CASSLGRDQETQYF. The full variable domain, its missing parts supplied by reference TRBV5-1 and TRBJ2-5, is KAGVTQTPRYLIKTRGQQVTLSCSPISGHRSVSWYQQTPGQGLQFLFEYFSETQRNKGNFPGRFSGRQFSNSRSEMNVSTLELGDSALYLCASSLGRDQETQYFGPGTRLLVL.

The chain uses TRBV10-1 and TRBJ1-3; D is ambiguous. The CDR3 consists of 16 residues. Trimming took 3 bases from V and 2 from J, leaving 14 bases between them. The V gene's germline CDR1 is WNHNN and CDR2 SYGVQD (reference sequence). The CDR3 DNA reads as TGCGCCAGCAGTGAAACTTTTTCGACCGCTGGAAACACCATATATTTT. This sequence encodes CASSETFSTAGNTIYF.

The chain uses TRBV19 and TRBJ1-4; D not certain. The CDR3 has 14 residues. Germline V gene data show CDR1 as LNHDA and CDR2 as SQIVND (reference sequence). Trimming took off 3 bases at V and 0 bases at J, with 5 bases between the two ends. CDR3 bases: TGTGCCAGTAGTATCGGAGCAACTAATGAAAAACTGTTTTTT. This sequence encodes CASSIGATNEKLFF. The full variable domain, completed using reference TRBV19 and TRBJ1-4, is DGGITQSPKYLFRKEGQNVTLSCEQNLNHDAMYWYRQDPGQGLRLIYYSQIVNDFQKGDIAEGYSVSREKKESFPLTVTSAQKNPTAFYLCASSIGATNEKLFFGSGTQLSVL.

Here the CDR3 reads CASNPLPGGPYEQYF. For the CDR3, the DNA is TGCGCCAGCAATCCTCTACCGGGAGGGCCCTACGAGCAGTACTTC. This chain connects TRBV10-2 to TRBJ2-7; TRBD2 aligns across 8 bases. V shed 7 bases, J shed 2 bases, and the junction held 10 bases outside the gene matches. The CDR3 sequence is 15 residues long. Germline CDR1 and CDR2: WSHSY and SAAADI.

As concerns this clone: Relative to the germline gene, one junction end is altered; a read error may explain this. The chain uses TRBV5-4 and TRBJ2-7, with D possibly TRBD2 on 6 matching bases. CDR1 and CDR2 from the germline V gene are SGHNT and YYREEE (reference sequence). The CDR3 sequence is 15 residues long. CDR3 DNA: TGTGCCAGCAGCTTGGACGGGAGTCTCTCCAACGAGCAGTACTTC. This sequence encodes CASSLDGSLSNEQYF.

This clone was seen a single time. The chain links TRBV27 to TRBJ2-7, with D possibly being TRBD1 or TRBD2 (5 bases each). CDR1 and CDR2 from the germline V gene are MNHEY and SMNVEV (reference sequence). CDR3 length equals 14 residues. V was trimmed by 8 bases and J by 3 bases, leaving 17 bases between them. DNA of the CDR3: TGTGCCAGCGGTCACCGGGACGGAGGCTACGAGCAGTACTTC. This encodes CASGHRDGGYEQYF.

The chain couples TRBV13 to TRBJ2-2, with a possible D match to TRBD2 (5 bases). Trimming took 2 bases from V and 8 from J, leaving 6 bases between them. This CDR3 has 12 amino acids. Germline V CDR1 and CDR2: PRHDT, FYEKMQ (reference sequence). The CDR3 DNA reads TGTGCCAGCAGCTTATTAGCGGGGGAGCTGTTTTTT. Translation: CASSLLAGELFF.

J is TRBJ2-2 and V is TRBV27; a weak D match, TRBD1 (5 bases). Deletions cut 6 bases from V and 6 bases from J, with 11 bases between. CDR1 and CDR2 (germline): MNHEY, SMNVEV (reference sequence). The length of the CDR3 is 13 residues. The CDR3 coding sequence is TGTGCCAGCAGACAAAGGGGTTCCGGGGAGCTGTTTTTT. This encodes CASRQRGSGELFF.

The V gene is TRBV10-3, the J gene TRBJ1-2, with 9 bases matching TRBD1. Losses at the gene ends were 9 bases for V and 6 bases for J; bases not matched to a gene: 26. The CDR3 is 19 residues long. In germline, CDR1 is ENHRY, CDR2 SYGVKD. The CDR3: CAILNKETRTGDGNNGYTF. The CDR3 region has the DNA TGTGCCATACTTAATAAGGAGACCCGGACAGGGGACGGGAACAATGGCTACACCTTC.

This chain joins TRBV27 and TRBJ2-2, with D uncertain. Per germline, CDR1 MNHEY and CDR2 SMNVEV (reference sequence). This CDR3 is 14 amino acids long. V was cut by 3 bases and J by 8 bases, with 13 bases left in between. The CDR3 here is CASSLVIEGGELFF. In nucleotides, the CDR3 is TGTGCCAGCAGTTTGGTCATCGAAGGTGGGGAGCTGTTTTTT.